The rows below give T cell receptor beta chains drawn from one sample of a study of cytomegalovirus exposure and HLA in healthy donors. Generated by immunoSEQ multiplex PCR, the TCRdb table keeps only in-frame clones and is missing some. The table shows around 180,000 clones, with approximately 84% occurring only once. The sequenced sample was PBMCs. Every receptor here comes from a boy aged 5-17 years in good health and CMV-seronegative. Both conserved end residues are trimmed from each CDR3.

cdr3_length: 12
v_call: TRBV6-5
cdr3_aa: ASSYGTNNEKLF

cdr3_length: 14
v_call: TRBV4-1
cdr3_aa: ASSQDRAGARNEQF

cdr3_length: 15
v_call: TRBV4-3
cdr3_aa: ASSQVPPGEGGNTIY

cdr3_length: 11
v_call: TRBV30
cdr3_aa: AWSARTAHPLH

cdr3_length: 12
v_call: TRBV6-1
cdr3_aa: ASSGTPVSYGYT

cdr3_length: 15
v_call: TRBV4-1
cdr3_aa: ASSQAGTGTREETQY

cdr3_length: 16
v_call: TRBV4-2
cdr3_aa: ASSQGTSGRSSYNEQF

cdr3_length: 13
v_call: TRBV6-5
cdr3_aa: ASSYIQGSNYGYT

cdr3_length: 12
v_call: TRBV29-1
cdr3_aa: SVEDRRGLGEQY

cdr3_length: 14
v_call: TRBV7-3
cdr3_aa: ASSIPGQGATGELF

cdr3_length: 12
v_call: TRBV6-5
cdr3_aa: ASSYLGLADEQF

cdr3_length: 13
v_call: TRBV2
cdr3_aa: ASTWTGVEQETQY

cdr3_length: 11
v_call: TRBV15
cdr3_aa: ATSGGFSYEQY

cdr3_length: 12
v_call: TRBV10-1
cdr3_aa: ASSSTGAWNEQY

cdr3_length: 13
v_call: TRBV15
cdr3_aa: ATSGGQVGRNIQY

cdr3_length: 13
v_call: TRBV19
cdr3_aa: ASSSGTAVIDEQY